This note documents a single TCR beta chain sequence. Its antigen is as yet unknown. MiXCR, applied by TCRdb to the PCR reads, yields one record per CDR3 protein. The sample has under 800,000 distinct CDR3 sequences; less than 30% are singletons. Trimming cost V 8 bases and J 4 bases; bases outside gene matches: 5. Germline CDR1 is LNHDA and CDR2 is SQIVND (reference sequence). This CDR3 is 13 amino acids long. This sample stems from a study of molecular identifiers for immune sequencing clone quantification. On the study more broadly: Naive CD8 cell RNA, from roughly 20,000 or 100,000 cells, was split five ways in replicates, with four sequenced. Study-level points and caveats: Same-barcode identical TCR molecules could make highly expanded clones look smaller than they are. About a million naive cells reportedly did not prevent detection of spiked Jurkat TCR RNA from one cell.

In the sort, naive CD8 T cells were defined as CD8+CD4-CCR7+CD45RA+. The clonotype was recovered from a human donor in good health. Some libraries in this study had Jurkat cell RNA spiked in. The V call is TRBV19, the J call TRBJ2-5, with 9 positions matching TRBD2. The specimen was naive CD8+ T cells from blood, with Jurkat cell RNA spiked in. Subset given: FACS-sorted CD8+CD4-CCR7+CD45RA+ naive T cells. CDR3 in amino acids: CASSWRGGETQYF. The CDR3 region has the DNA TGTGCCAGTTCATGGCGGGGGGGAGAGACCCAGTACTTC.